Listed here are 15 T cell receptor beta chains from one sample, sequenced in a study of T cells after yellow fever vaccination. TCRdb recomputed calls from the 5' RACE reads with MiXCR, one row per CDR3 protein. The sample lists about 350,000 distinct CDR3 sequences; around 8.1% were seen once. The sample was PBMCs, taken about 49 days after the first yellow fever vaccination. All receptors derive from a man aged 18 to 29 who received the YFV17D yellow fever vaccine.

The chain couples TRBV18 to TRBJ2-3, with 13 bases lining up with TRBD2. Germline CDR1 is KGHSH and CDR2 is LQKENI. V gave up 5 bases and J gave up 2 bases; unmatched junction bases: 10. The CDR3 spans 18 residues. The DNA for the CDR3 is TGTGCCAGCTCATCACTAGCGGGGGGGCCGAAGGACACAGATACGCAGTATTTT. Translation gives CASSSLAGGPKDTDTQYF.

This clonotype was seen a few times. Mismatch with germline at one junction end may stem from a read error. The chain recombines TRBV20-1 with TRBJ2-2, with 11 nucleotides matching TRBD2. Per the germline V gene, CDR1 is DFQATT and CDR2 is SNEGSKA (reference sequence). The CDR3 extends over 16 amino acids. In nucleotides, the CDR3 is TGCTGTGCTAGAGATCCTAGCGGGGGGCACACCGGGGAGCTGTTTTTT. Its translation is CCARDPSGGHTGELFF.

V usage is TRBV7-8 and J usage is TRBJ1-6; no definite D call. This CDR3 contains 15 residues. V lost 5 bases and J lost 9, with 17 bases in between. Germline V lookup: CDR1 SGHVS, CDR2 FQNEAQ. The CDR3 region is CASSGPRFGASPLHF. In DNA form, the CDR3 reads TGTGCCAGCAGCGGTCCTCGTTTTGGAGCTTCACCCCTCCACTTT.

This chain connects TRBV18 to TRBJ1-6; D unresolved. V was clipped by 6 bases and J by 8 bases, with 14 bases between them. This CDR3 contains 14 residues. Germline V gene data show CDR1 as KGHSH and CDR2 as LQKENI. CDR3 bases: TGTGCCAGCTCCCCCTCGGGTATTGATTCACCCCTCCACTTT. It is translated as CASSPSGIDSPLHF.

This clonotype has only a few counts. The chain employs TRBV7-9 and TRBJ1-2; 7 bases fit TRBD1. The junction had 14 bases not matched to a gene; V was cut back by 5 bases and J by 5 bases. The length of the CDR3 is 16 residues. Germline lookup yields CDR1 SEHNR and CDR2 FQNEAQ (reference sequence). The CDR3 loop is CASSTSGAADRYGYTF. CDR3 DNA sequence: TGTGCCAGCAGCACTAGTGGGGCAGCGGACAGGTATGGCTACACCTTC.

The CDR3 sequence is CASSWVPGTGREKLFF. Written as DNA, the CDR3 is TGCGCCAGCAGCTGGGTTCCCGGGACAGGGAGGGAAAAACTGTTTTTT. The chain employs TRBV5-1 and TRBJ1-4; 9 nucleotides agree with TRBD1. The V gene's germline CDR1 is SGHRS and CDR2 YFSETQ. The CDR3 loop spans 16 amino acids. V dropped 3 bases and J dropped 8; count of bases not matched to a gene: 11.

The rearrangement uses TRBV30 and TRBJ2-3; 8 bases are shared with TRBD2. J gave up 2 bases and V 5 bases, and 12 bases lay outside the gene matches. The CDR3 loop spans 16 amino acids. CDR1 is GTSNPN, CDR2 SVGIG, per germline (reference sequence). The CDR3 loop is CAWAVGAGGLTDTQYF. The CDR3 DNA reads as TGTGCCTGGGCCGTTGGCGCGGGGGGCCTCACAGATACGCAGTATTTT.

This clonotype came up a few times. The chain links TRBV13 to TRBJ2-3; 11 bases map to TRBD2. In germline, CDR1 is PRHDT, CDR2 FYEKMQ (reference sequence). The V gene end was trimmed by 3 bases and the J gene end by 2 bases; junction bases not matched to a gene: 7. This CDR3 comprises 17 residues. The DNA for the CDR3 is TGTGCCAGCAGCTTGAGATTAGCGGGGGGGCCCACAGATACGCAGTATTTT. Translating it yields CASSLRLAGGPTDTQYF. The entire variable domain, with the rest obtained from reference TRBV13 and TRBJ2-3, is as follows: AAGVIQSPRHLIKEKRETATLKCYPIPRHDTVYWYQQGPGQDPQFLISFYEKMQSDKGSIPDRFSAQQFSDYHSELNMSSLELGDSALYFCASSLRLAGGPTDTQYFGPGTRLTVL.

Only a few counts were recorded for this clonotype. This chain connects TRBV13 to TRBJ1-1; no definite D call. Germline V gives CDR1 PRHDT, CDR2 FYEKMQ (reference sequence). V lost 0 bases and J lost 8, with 10 bases in between. The CDR3 length is 13 residues. The CDR3, as DNA: TGTGCCAGCAGCTTAGGAAGGCCCGCGGAAGCTTTCTTT. It specifies CASSLGRPAEAFF.

This chain connects TRBV7-9 to TRBJ2-5, with D possibly TRBD1 on 7 matching bases. Germline values: CDR1 SEHNR, CDR2 FQNEAQ (reference sequence). The germline V and J ends were trimmed by 2 bases and 3 bases, with 13 bases remaining between them. The CDR3 sequence is 15 residues long. This CDR3 reads CASSLISRGEETQYF. CDR3 nucleotides: TGTGCCAGCAGCTTAATAAGCAGGGGGGAAGAGACCCAGTACTTC. Combining the CDR3 with reference TRBV7-9 and TRBJ2-5 gives the whole variable domain DTGVSQNPRHKITKRGQNVTFRCDPISEHNRLYWYRQTLGQGPEFLTYFQNEAQLEKSRLLSDRFSAERPKGSFSTLEIQRTEQGDSAMYLCASSLISRGEETQYFGPGTRLLVL.

The chain carries TRBV7-9 and TRBJ1-5; tentatively, D is TRBD1 (5 bases). The CDR3 is 12 amino acids. Germline CDR1 is SEHNR and CDR2 is FQNEAQ (reference sequence). Trimming took off 8 bases at V and 7 bases at J, with 12 bases between the two ends. CDR3 nucleotide sequence: TGTGCCAGCTCCGGGGGTGGACAGCCCCAGCATTTT. Translation gives CASSGGGQPQHF.

This clonotype was seen only a few times. The chain employs TRBV11-1 and TRBJ2-1; D ambiguous. Germline lookup yields CDR1 SGHAT and CDR2 FQDESV (reference sequence). V was clipped by 2 bases and J by 2 bases, with 25 bases between them. The CDR3 totals 20 residues. CDR3 in DNA: TGTGCCAGCAGCTTATGGGTCGTGGTTTCCCAAGTCCGCCCCTACAATGAGCAGTTCTTC. Protein: CASSLWVVVSQVRPYNEQFF.

This clonotype was counted between two and nine times. The J gene is TRBJ1-4, the V gene TRBV4-3, with 8 nucleotides matching TRBD1. Per germline, CDR1 LGHNA and CDR2 YSLEER. With 4 bases clipped from V and 3 bases from J, the junction kept 4 bases outside the gene matches. This CDR3 is built from 15 residues. The CDR3 DNA reads as TGCGCCAGCAGCCTCCTGACAGGGGCTAATGAAAAACTGTTTTTT. It translates to CASSLLTGANEKLFF.

This clonotype was picked up one time. The CDR3, as DNA: TGCGCCAGCAGCTTGGAGCCCAATCAGCCCCAGCATTTT. Translated, it gives CASSLEPNQPQHF. The rearrangement links TRBV5-1 to TRBJ1-5; D is unresolved. The CDR3 runs 13 residues. Trimming shortened V by 0 bases and J by 3 bases, and 4 bases separated the two germline ends. In germline, CDR1 is SGHRS, CDR2 YFSETQ.

The chain has TRBV20-1 and TRBJ2-1; TRBD1 matches at 7 bases. CDR1 and CDR2 (germline): DFQATT, SNEGSKA (reference sequence). V was pared by 2 bases and J by 3 bases, with 4 bases of the junction left unmatched. The CDR3 contains 14 residues. The CDR3 reads CSARQQGRYNEQFF. For the CDR3, the DNA is TGCAGTGCTAGACAACAGGGGCGCTACAATGAGCAGTTCTTC.